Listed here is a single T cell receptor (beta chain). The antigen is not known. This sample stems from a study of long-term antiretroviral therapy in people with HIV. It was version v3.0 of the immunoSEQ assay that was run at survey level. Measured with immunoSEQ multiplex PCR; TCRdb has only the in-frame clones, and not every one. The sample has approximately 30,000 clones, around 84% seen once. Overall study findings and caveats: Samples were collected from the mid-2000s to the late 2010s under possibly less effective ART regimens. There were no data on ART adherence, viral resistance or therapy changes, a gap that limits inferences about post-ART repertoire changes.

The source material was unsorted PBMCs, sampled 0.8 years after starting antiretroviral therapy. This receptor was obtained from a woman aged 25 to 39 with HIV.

CDR3 in amino acids: CASSLSGTEAFF. CDR3 coding DNA: TGTGCCAGCAGCTTGTCCGGGACTGAAGCTTTCTTT. This chain connects TRBV5-6 to TRBJ1-1; no definite D call. Trimming pared 1 base from V and 5 bases from J, leaving 6 bases between. Germline assignment: CDR1 SGHDT and CDR2 YYEEEE. The CDR3 covers 12 residues.